Listed below are T cell receptor beta chains from one sample, sequenced in a study of T-cell reconstitution after alpha-beta-depleted transplantation in children. TCRdb processed the PCR reads anew with MiXCR; each CDR3 protein has one entry. The repertoire includes 97,000 or so distinct CDR3 sequences, less than 6% of them detected once, and around 5.6% sits in the top ten. The specimen comprised PBMCs, mostly from graft donor cells, sampled 60 days after TCRalphabeta/CD19-depleted stem cell transplant. The source is a female patient aged 2-15 years who had a stem cell transplant for Fanconi anemia, so the T cells may come from the graft donor. Each CDR3 is given with its conserved first and last residue. Each record gives: clone size, V gene, J gene, D gene, CDR3 protein, CDR3 DNA. D genes are given only for firm matches. The size entry is marked missing in some rows and otherwise reads once, few, many or a size class.

few	TRBV12-3/TRBV12-4	TRBJ2-7	NA	CASSFAGQSYEQYF	TGTGCCAGCAGTTTCGCCGGACAGTCCTACGAGCAGTACTTC
many	TRBV20-1	TRBJ1-1	TRBD1	CSASHQTGVAEAFF	TGCAGTGCTAGTCATCAGACAGGGGTGGCTGAAGCTTTCTTT
few	TRBV20-1	TRBJ2-2	NA	CSAEKTGANTGELFF	TGCAGTGCTGAAAAGACAGGAGCGAACACCGGGGAGCTGTTTTTT
NA	TRBV24-1	TRBJ2-7	NA	CATSDGQTYEQYF	TGTGCCACCAGTGACGGACAGACCTACGAGCAGTACTTC
NA	TRBV11-2	TRBJ2-5	TRBD1	CASRPPGQLQETQYF	TGTGCCAGCAGGCCCCCGGGACAGTTACAAGAGACCCAGTACTTC
many	TRBV25-1	TRBJ2-1	TRBD2	CASSGTSKNWGEQFF	TGTGCCAGCAGTGGGACTAGCAAAAATTGGGGTGAGCAGTTCTTC
many	TRBV29-1	TRBJ2-5	NA	CSVATGTPAKETQYF	TGCAGCGTTGCCACCGGGACACCGGCAAAAGAGACCCAGTACTTC
many	TRBV28	TRBJ2-2	NA	CASRTGGTGELFF	TGTGCCAGCAGAACAGGAGGAACCGGGGAGCTGTTTTTT
many	TRBV20-1	TRBJ2-1	TRBD2	CSASRGTSGGAFIYEQFF	TGCAGTGCTTCCCGTGGGACTAGCGGGGGGGCCTTTATCTATGAGCAGTTCTTC
many	TRBV25-1	TRBJ1-3	NA	CASSDPHYSGNTIYF	TGTGCCAGCAGTGATCCCCACTACTCTGGAAACACCATATATTTT
many	TRBV15	TRBJ2-3	NA	CATSRDPGSISGTQYF	TGTGCCACCAGCAGAGATCCAGGCAGCATTTCGGGAACGCAGTATTTT
NA	TRBV20-1	TRBJ2-7	TRBD1	CSVPGQGGIYEQYF	TGCAGTGTTCCGGGACAGGGGGGAATCTACGAGCAGTACTTC
NA	TRBV10-1	TRBJ2-7	NA	CATQEAAVRSYEQYF	TGCGCCACCCAAGAGGCAGCCGTACGCTCCTACGAGCAGTACTTC
NA	TRBV20-1	TRBJ2-2	TRBD2	CSASTSGIYTGELFF	TGCAGTGCTAGCACTAGCGGGATTTACACCGGGGAGCTGTTTTTT
many	TRBV7-2	TRBJ2-7	TRBD1	CASSLEDRRSYEQYF	TGTGCCAGCAGCTTAGAGGACAGGAGATCCTACGAGCAGTACTTC
many	TRBV2	TRBJ2-6	TRBD2	CASKSGLAGGPSGANVLTF	TGTGCCAGCAAATCCGGACTAGCGGGAGGGCCCTCTGGGGCCAACGTCCTGACTTTC
NA	TRBV29-1	TRBJ2-1	NA	CSAPVTGAFYNEQFF	TGCAGCGCGCCCGTAACAGGAGCCTTCTACAATGAGCAGTTCTTC
many	TRBV5-1	TRBJ2-5	TRBD2	CASRRLAGGQETQYF	TGCGCCAGCAGGAGGTTAGCGGGGGGGCAAGAGACCCAGTACTTC